The 24 T cell receptor beta chains given below trace back to one sample, sequenced in a study of OX40 agonist ivuxolimab in advanced cancers. Sequenced by immunoSEQ multiplex PCR; TCRdb stores in-frame clones only, minus some. The sample has under 90,000 clones; around 92% are singletons. Sequencing was performed on CD4+ or CD8+ T cells sorted from blood, taken in a trial of the OX40 agonist ivuxolimab. The receptors come from an adult with an advanced solid tumor such as melanoma, head and neck, liver or kidney cancer.

This clone occurred a few times. The rearrangement joins TRBV19 to TRBJ2-2; D might be TRBD1 (6 bases). Germline V gene lookup returns CDR1 LNHDA and CDR2 SQIVND (reference sequence). This CDR3 comprises 13 residues. Between the trimmed V and J ends, which lost 5 bases and 7 bases, there was a span of 11 bases. The CDR3: CASSVQGIGELFF. CDR3 DNA sequence: TGTGCCAGTAGTGTCCAGGGGATCGGGGAGCTGTTTTTT.

A single count supports this clone. The chain employs TRBV1 and TRBJ1-2. TRBV1 is marked as a pseudogene. This CDR3 spans 16 amino acids. The CDR3 nucleotides are TGCACCAGCAGCCAAGTGTGGGCGCTCGGGCACTATGGCTACACCTTC. Encoded protein: CTSSQVWALGHYGYTF.

The genes are TRBV30 and TRBJ2-3, with 9 bases fitting TRBD1. With V trimmed by 2 bases and J by 1 base, 1 base remained unmatched. Looked up from germline, CDR1 is GTSNPN and CDR2 is SVGIG (reference sequence). CDR3 size: 14 residues. CDR3 amino acids: CAWSRTGGTDTQYF. In DNA form, the CDR3 reads TGTGCCTGGAGTCGGACAGGGGGCACAGATACGCAGTATTTT.

The J gene is TRBJ2-7, the V gene TRBV2, with 16 bases lining up with TRBD2. The CDR3 has 16 residues. V was clipped by 0 bases and J by 10 bases; unmatched bases: 6. Per germline, CDR1 SNHLY and CDR2 FYNNEI. Written as DNA, the CDR3 is TGTGCCAGCAGTGAAGCCGGGACTAGCGGGGGGGCTGATCAGTACTTC. It is translated as CASSEAGTSGGADQYF.

The chain carries TRBV5-1 and TRBJ2-7; TRBD2 is a possible D gene (5 bases). CDR1 and CDR2 (germline): SGHRS, YFSETQ. The CDR3 covers 14 residues. V was cut by 1 base and J by 5 bases, with 13 bases left in between. The DNA of the CDR3 is TGCGCCAGCAGCTTGACAGCGGACCTAAACGAGCAGTACTTC. Translated: CASSLTADLNEQYF.

This chain links TRBV5-5 with TRBJ2-3; D uncertain. This CDR3 region has 13 residues. Germline V gene lookup returns CDR1 SGHKS and CDR2 YYEKEE (reference sequence). Trimming cost V 0 bases and J 5 bases, with 7 bases left between them. CDR3 loop: CASSLGIGDTQYF. The CDR3 DNA reads TGTGCCAGCAGCTTGGGGATAGGAGATACGCAGTATTTT.

V gene TRBV7-6 combines with J gene TRBJ2-3, with unresolved D. Germline assignment: CDR1 SGHVS and CDR2 FNYEAQ. The V end lost 5 bases, the J end lost 4 bases, and 7 bases lay between the germline ends. The CDR3 is made up of 12 amino acids. In nucleotides, the CDR3 is TGTGCCAGCAGCCCAAGCGCAGATACGCAGTATTTT. It is translated as CASSPSADTQYF.

The chain couples TRBV19 to TRBJ2-4, with D tentatively TRBD1 (5 bases). With 3 bases removed from V and 1 base from J, the gap between germline ends came to 10 bases. Germline V gives CDR1 LNHDA, CDR2 SQIVND (reference sequence). The CDR3 covers 15 residues. CDR3 region: CASSIRGPAKNIQYF. The CDR3 DNA is TGTGCCAGTAGTATTAGGGGCCCCGCCAAAAACATTCAGTACTTC. The whole variable domain, filled in from reference TRBV19 and TRBJ2-4, reads DGGITQSPKYLFRKEGQNVTLSCEQNLNHDAMYWYRQDPGQGLRLIYYSQIVNDFQKGDIAEGYSVSREKKESFPLTVTSAQKNPTAFYLCASSIRGPAKNIQYFGAGTRLSVL.

The chain combines TRBV15 with TRBJ2-2; a possible D gene is TRBD2 (6 bases). V lost 3 bases and J lost 7, with 18 bases in between. The CDR3 has 16 amino acids. Per the germline V gene, CDR1 is LNHNV and CDR2 is YYDKDF (reference sequence). The CDR3 DNA reads as TGTGCCACCAGCAGGCAATTTGGAGGGCCTCACGGGGAGCTGTTTTTT. It translates to CATSRQFGGPHGELFF.

Here the CDR3 DNA reads TGTGCCAGCACCACGACAGGCATCTATGGCTACACCTTC. Its protein product is CASTTTGIYGYTF. V usage is TRBV6-1 and J usage is TRBJ1-2, with a possible D match to TRBD1 (6 bases). This CDR3 contains 13 residues. V lost 7 bases to trimming and J lost 4 bases, with 13 bases between them. Germline-derived CDR1 and CDR2 are MNHNS and SASEGT.

This chain connects TRBV27 to TRBJ2-3; TRBD2 agrees at 8 bases. The CDR3 length is 16 residues. Germline CDR1 and CDR2: MNHEY and SMNVEV (reference sequence). Unmatched junction bases numbered 11, after V lost 5 bases and J lost 4 bases. The CDR3 DNA is TGTGCCAGCAGTCCGTCGAGCGGGAGAGGTGCAGATACGCAGTATTTT. The encoded protein is CASSPSSGRGADTQYF.

On this clone itself: At one of its ends the junction is not consistent with the germline gene, which may arise from a read error. The chain recombines TRBV7-7 with TRBJ2-5, with D hard to call. This CDR3 has 14 residues. Germline V gene data show CDR1 as SSHAT and CDR2 as FNYEAQ (reference sequence). DNA for the CDR3: TGTGCTAGCAGCCTATCCAACCCAGCAGGGACCCAGTACTTC. Translated, it gives CASSLSNPAGTQYF.

The genes are TRBV28 and TRBJ2-7; the D is unclear. Germline lookup yields CDR1 MDHEN and CDR2 SYDVKM. V lost 6 bases and J 4 bases, leaving 13 bases between the germline ends. CDR3 length: 13 amino acids. The CDR3 spells CASSLGVEYEQYF. For the CDR3, the DNA is TGTGCCAGCAGCCTCGGCGTGGAATACGAGCAGTACTTC.

This clone occurred a few times. The chain carries TRBV14 and TRBJ2-1, with 7 nucleotides matching TRBD2. Trimming took 0 bases from V and 3 from J; bases not matched to a gene: 5. CDR1 is SGHDN, CDR2 FVKESK, per germline. This CDR3 region has 16 residues. The CDR3 DNA reads as TGTGCCAGCAGCCAAGATATGGGGGAGGGCTACAATGAGCAGTTCTTC. This gives the protein CASSQDMGEGYNEQFF.

V and J are TRBV6-1 and TRBJ1-2; D gene uncertain. The germline CDR1 and CDR2 sequences are MNHNS and SASEGT. The CDR3 totals 14 residues. Trimming cost V 4 bases and J 0 bases, with 9 bases left between them. The CDR3 bases are TGTGCCAGCAGTGTTGACGGAGCTAACTATGGCTACACCTTC. Translated, it gives CASSVDGANYGYTF.

The chain links TRBV7-2 to TRBJ1-5; D gene uncertain. Germline V lookup: CDR1 SGHTA, CDR2 FQGNSA. V lost 6 bases and J lost 6, with 15 bases in between. The CDR3 is 14 amino acids. The CDR3 reads CASSPDLGIQPQHF. The DNA for the CDR3 is TGTGCCAGCAGTCCCGACCTGGGGATTCAGCCCCAGCATTTT.

The chain couples TRBV5-1 to TRBJ1-1; TRBD1 matches 11 bases. Germline assignment: CDR1 SGHRS and CDR2 YFSETQ. V shed 4 bases, J shed 0 bases, and the junction held 2 bases outside the gene matches. The CDR3 has 15 amino acids. The CDR3 reads CASSADRGLNTEAFF. In DNA, the CDR3 is TGCGCCAGCAGCGCGGACAGGGGGCTGAACACTGAAGCTTTCTTT.

The chain is built from TRBV7-2 and TRBJ2-1; D ambiguous. Germline CDR1 reads SGHTA; CDR2 reads FQGNSA. V was clipped by 1 base and J by 9 bases, with 13 bases between them. The CDR3 consists of 14 residues. The CDR3 DNA reads as TGTGCCAGCAGCTTAGGGTTGACACAACTTGAGCAGTTCTTC. It yields the protein CASSLGLTQLEQFF.

The rearrangement uses TRBV29-1 and TRBJ1-2, with D hard to call. Germline assignment: CDR1 SQVTM and CDR2 ANQGSEA. The CDR3 is 11 residues long. V dropped 5 bases and J dropped 2 bases, with 6 bases sitting between them. The DNA for the CDR3 is TGCAGCGTTAGGTCAAACTATGGCTACACCTTC. This sequence encodes CSVRSNYGYTF.

The rearrangement links TRBV6-1 to TRBJ2-7, with D perhaps TRBD1 (6 bases). The ends were cut back, 4 bases at V and 7 bases at J, with 26 bases in the middle. Germline V gives CDR1 MNHNS, CDR2 SASEGT. The CDR3 has 17 amino acids. The CDR3 DNA reads TGTGCCAGCAGTGGAGCGGTCCGGGCAGCGTGGGGGCGTGAGCAGTACTTC. Translated: CASSGAVRAAWGREQYF.

As DNA, the CDR3 is TGTGCCAGCAGCTTGGAGACTTATCAGCCCCAGCATTTT. This translates into CASSLETYQPQHF. The V and J genes are TRBV5-8 and TRBJ1-5; D is unresolved. Germline CDR1 reads SGHTS; CDR2 reads YDEGEE. This CDR3 is built from 13 residues. Trimming removed 0 bases at V and 5 bases at J, with 6 bases between.

This sequence joins TRBV6-6 and TRBJ1-4; D might be TRBD1 (5 bases). CDR1 MNHNY and CDR2 SVGAGI come from the germline V gene (reference sequence). V dropped 0 bases and J dropped 9 bases, with 8 bases sitting between them. The CDR3 is 13 residues long. Here the CDR3 DNA reads TGTGCCAGCAGTTACTCTGACAGCCAAAAACTGTTTTTT. Amino acid sequence: CASSYSDSQKLFF.

The chain joins TRBV5-4 to TRBJ2-7, with D possibly TRBD1 on 5 matching bases. This CDR3 contains 16 residues. Trimming took 4 bases from V and 0 from J, leaving 17 bases between them. Looked up from germline, CDR1 is SGHNT and CDR2 is YYREEE (reference sequence). CDR3 coding DNA: TGTGCCAGCAGCGGGGCCTCTGGGCGCCGCTCCTACGAGCAGTACTTC. It is translated as CASSGASGRRSYEQYF. The full variable domain, in which reference TRBV5-4 and TRBJ2-7 provide the parts outside the CDR3, is ETGVTQSPTHLIKTRGQQVTLRCSSQSGHNTVSWYQQALGQGPQFIFQYYREEENGRGNFPPRFSGLQFPNYSSELNVNALELDDSALYLCASSGASGRRSYEQYFGPGTRLTVT.

This clone has only one observation. The chain couples TRBV6-6 to TRBJ2-7, with 9 bases aligning to TRBD1. CDR3 length equals 15 residues. The junction had 13 bases not matched to a gene; V was cut back by 7 bases and J by 6 bases. Germline CDR1 and CDR2: MNHNY and SVGAGI (reference sequence). CDR3 loop: CASKPYPGTGREQYF. Written as DNA, the CDR3 is TGTGCCAGCAAACCCTATCCCGGGACAGGGCGCGAGCAGTACTTC.